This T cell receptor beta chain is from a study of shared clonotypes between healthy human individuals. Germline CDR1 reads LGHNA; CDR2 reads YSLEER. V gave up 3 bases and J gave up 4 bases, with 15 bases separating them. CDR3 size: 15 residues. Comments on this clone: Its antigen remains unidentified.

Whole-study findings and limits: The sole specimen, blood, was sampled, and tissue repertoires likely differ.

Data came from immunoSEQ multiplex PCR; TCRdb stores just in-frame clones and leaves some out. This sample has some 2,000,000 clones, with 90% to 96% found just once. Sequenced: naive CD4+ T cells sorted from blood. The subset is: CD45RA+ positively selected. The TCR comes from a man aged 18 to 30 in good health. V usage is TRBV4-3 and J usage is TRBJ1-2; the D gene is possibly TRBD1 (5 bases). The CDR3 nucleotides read TGCGCCAGCAGCCAGGAGACAGCGATCCCCTATGGCTACACCTTC. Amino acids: CASSQETAIPYGYTF.